A single sample is the source of the 6 T cell receptor beta chains below, sequenced in a study of CD8+ T cells in alopecia areata. Investigators isolated RNA and reverse transcribed it into cDNA to act as the sequencing template. This table comes from immunoSEQ multiplex PCR, and its TCRdb copy is limited to in-frame clones, with some not included. The sample carries over 150,000 clones, around three fifths recorded once. The sample in question was CD4+ T cells sorted from blood, obtained at week 0. The origin of the receptors is a human donor with alopecia areata.

The J gene is TRBJ1-2, the V gene TRBV5-1, with 7 bases fitting TRBD1. This CDR3 is 15 amino acids long. Germline V gene sequence: CDR1 SGHRS, CDR2 YFSETQ. The trim removed 0 bases at V and 8 bases at J, leaving 10 bases unmatched. The CDR3 reads CASSLGGGQTTGYTF. CDR3 bases: TGCGCCAGCAGCTTGGGTGGGGGACAGACGACGGGCTACACCTTC.

The chain employs TRBV19 and TRBJ1-5; TRBD1 matches 12 bases. Germline CDR1 reads LNHDA; CDR2 reads SQIVND (reference sequence). Trimming at V came to 5 bases and at J to 7 bases, leaving 6 bases not matched to a gene. CDR3 size: 15 residues. CDR3 DNA: TGTGCCAGTAGTTCCGGGACAGGGGGCGAGCAGCCCCAGCATTTT. Encoded protein: CASSSGTGGEQPQHF. The full variable domain, its missing parts supplied by reference TRBV19 and TRBJ1-5, is DGGITQSPKYLFRKEGQNVTLSCEQNLNHDAMYWYRQDPGQGLRLIYYSQIVNDFQKGDIAEGYSVSREKKESFPLTVTSAQKNPTAFYLCASSSGTGGEQPQHFGDGTRLSIL.

The chain combines TRBV5-1 with TRBJ1-4; D remains unclear. In germline, CDR1 is SGHRS, CDR2 YFSETQ. The CDR3 contains 15 residues. V shed 2 bases and J shed 4 bases, with 12 bases lying between them. The CDR3: CASSLGVGYNEKLFF. In nucleotides, the CDR3 is TGCGCCAGCAGCTTAGGCGTCGGATATAATGAAAAACTGTTTTTT.

The chain uses TRBV20-1 and TRBJ1-1; D is unclear. V lost 1 base and J lost 7, with 7 bases in between. This CDR3 comprises 11 residues. From germline, CDR1 is DFQATT and CDR2 SNEGSKA (reference sequence). This CDR3 reads CSARGHGEAFF. As DNA, the CDR3 is TGCAGTGCTAGAGGACATGGTGAAGCTTTCTTT.

The chain joins TRBV29-1 to TRBJ2-7; no definite D call. CDR1 SQVTM and CDR2 ANQGSEA come from the germline V gene. With 2 bases removed from V and 5 bases from J, the gap between germline ends came to 7 bases. This CDR3 has 11 amino acids. DNA for the CDR3: TGCAGCGTTGAAAGAAGTGACGAGCAGTACTTC. Its translation: CSVERSDEQYF.

The rearrangement links TRBV5-1 to TRBJ2-2, with 7 bases fitting TRBD2. V trimming: 2 bases; J trimming: 7 bases; junction bases outside the gene matches: 8. Germline V gene lookup returns CDR1 SGHRS and CDR2 YFSETQ. The CDR3 length is 15 residues. CDR3 sequence (DNA): TGCGCCAGCAGCTTAAGCGGGGATTCGTTCGGGGAGCTGTTTTTT. This encodes CASSLSGDSFGELFF. The whole variable domain, filled in from reference TRBV5-1 and TRBJ2-2, reads KAGVTQTPRYLIKTRGQQVTLSCSPISGHRSVSWYQQTPGQGLQFLFEYFSETQRNKGNFPGRFSGRQFSNSRSEMNVSTLELGDSALYLCASSLSGDSFGELFFGEGSRLTVL.